This T cell receptor (beta chain) was found in a study of T cells in Graves' hyperthyroidism and ophthalmopathy. Study-wide points: With a median lead of about six months before onset, the model predicted ophthalmopathy.

Graves' hyperthyroidism was deemed stable absent ophthalmopathy progression within 18 months. Hyperthyroidism patients were newly diagnosed, had disease duration under 2 months, and were aged 18 to 65 years. Diagnostic decisions used clinical symptoms, serum thyroxine and TRAb, thyroid ultrasound and orbital computed tomography. Concerning this clonotype itself: Its specificity is not known.

Germline CDR1 and CDR2: SGHTA and FQGNSA. Trimming removed 5 bases from V and 3 bases from J, with 17 bases in between. CDR3 size: 15 residues. Amplification targeted TCR beta CDR3 regions from RNA transcripts. The HTBI primer set served for first-round RT-PCR of the TCR CDR3. One entry per CDR3 protein, called by TCRdb with MiXCR from the multiplex PCR reads. The repertoire has just over 550,000 distinct CDR3 sequences, more than 45% of them found once; the top ten carry roughly 8.2%. Sequenced sample: peripheral blood or thyroid tissue (not recorded which). The chain combines TRBV7-2 with TRBJ2-7; D possibly matches TRBD1 or TRBD2 (5 bases each). The receptor's source is a woman younger than 30 with Graves' hyperthyroidism. As DNA, the CDR3 is TGTGCCAGCAGCCAAGATCCGACAGACTACTACGAGCAGTACTTC. Protein product: CASSQDPTDYYEQYF.